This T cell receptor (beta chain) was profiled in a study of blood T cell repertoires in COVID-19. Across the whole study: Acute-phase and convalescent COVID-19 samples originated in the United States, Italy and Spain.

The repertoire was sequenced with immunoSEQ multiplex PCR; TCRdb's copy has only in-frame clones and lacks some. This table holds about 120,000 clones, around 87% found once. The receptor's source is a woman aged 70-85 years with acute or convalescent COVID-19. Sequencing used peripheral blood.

The CDR3 DNA sequence: TGTGCCAGCAGCCCCAGACTGGGCACTGAAGCTTTCTTT. This codes for CASSPRLGTEAFF. This chain links TRBV3-1 (or the pseudogene TRBV3-2) with TRBJ1-1, with D unclear. The CDR3 sequence is 13 residues long. CDR1 is LGHDT, CDR2 YNNKEL, per germline (reference sequence). Trimming removed 4 bases from V and 4 bases from J, with 10 bases in between.